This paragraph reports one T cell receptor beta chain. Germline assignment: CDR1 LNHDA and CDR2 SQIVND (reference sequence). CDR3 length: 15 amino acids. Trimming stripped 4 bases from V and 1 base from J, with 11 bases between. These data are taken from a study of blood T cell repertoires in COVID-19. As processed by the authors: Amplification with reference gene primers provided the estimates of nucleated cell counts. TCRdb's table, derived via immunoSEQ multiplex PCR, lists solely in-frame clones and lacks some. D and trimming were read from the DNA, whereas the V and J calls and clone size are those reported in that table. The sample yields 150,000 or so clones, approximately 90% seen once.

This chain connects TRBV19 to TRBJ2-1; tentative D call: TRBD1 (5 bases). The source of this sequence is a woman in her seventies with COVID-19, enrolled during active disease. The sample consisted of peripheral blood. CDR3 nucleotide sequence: TGTGCCAGTAGTACACCTACAGGATCCTACAATGAGCAGTTCTTC. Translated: CASSTPTGSYNEQFF.